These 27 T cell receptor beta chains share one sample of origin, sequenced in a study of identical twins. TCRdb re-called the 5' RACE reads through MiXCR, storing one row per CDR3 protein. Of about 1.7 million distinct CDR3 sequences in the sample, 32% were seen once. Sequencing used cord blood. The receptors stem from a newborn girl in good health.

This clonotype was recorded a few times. Here the CDR3 reads CASSEGGRVGTTDTQYF. CDR3 in DNA: TGTGCCAGCAGTGAAGGAGGCAGGGTTGGGACCACAGATACGCAGTATTTT. This chain connects TRBV6-1 to TRBJ2-3, with D perhaps being TRBD1 or TRBD2 (5 bases each). Germline-derived CDR1 and CDR2 are MNHNS and SASEGT. V dropped 1 base and J dropped 2 bases, with 16 bases sitting between them. CDR3 length equals 17 residues.

As DNA, the CDR3 is TGTGCCAGCAGTTTCCCGGGACTAGCGTCCTACAATGAGCAGTACTTC. As protein: CASSFPGLASYNEQYF. The gene calls are TRBV28 and TRBJ2-1; 10 bases are a match to TRBD2. The closer fit of TRBJ2-7 to the DNA end suggests the J call may be wrong. The CDR3 is 16 amino acids. Germline V gene data show CDR1 as MDHEN and CDR2 as SYDVKM.

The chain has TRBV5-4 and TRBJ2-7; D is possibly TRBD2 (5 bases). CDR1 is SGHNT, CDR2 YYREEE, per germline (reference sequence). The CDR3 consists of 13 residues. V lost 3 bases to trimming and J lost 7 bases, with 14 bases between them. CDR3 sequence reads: CASSSTSLSEQYF. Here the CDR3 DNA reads TGTGCCAGCAGCTCCACTAGTTTGAGTGAGCAGTACTTC.

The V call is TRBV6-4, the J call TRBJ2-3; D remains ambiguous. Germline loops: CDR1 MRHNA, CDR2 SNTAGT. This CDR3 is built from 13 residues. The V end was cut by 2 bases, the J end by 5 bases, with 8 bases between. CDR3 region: CASSDGPIDTQYF. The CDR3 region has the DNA TGTGCCAGCAGTGACGGCCCCATAGATACGCAGTATTTT.

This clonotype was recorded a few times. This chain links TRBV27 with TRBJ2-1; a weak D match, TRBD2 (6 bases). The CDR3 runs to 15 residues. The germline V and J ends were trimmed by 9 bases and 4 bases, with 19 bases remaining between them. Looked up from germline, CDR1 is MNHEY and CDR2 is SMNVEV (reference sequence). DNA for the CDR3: TGTGCCAGTACTAGCTCTCCTGGGGTTTACAATGAGCAGTTCTTC. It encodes CASTSSPGVYNEQFF.

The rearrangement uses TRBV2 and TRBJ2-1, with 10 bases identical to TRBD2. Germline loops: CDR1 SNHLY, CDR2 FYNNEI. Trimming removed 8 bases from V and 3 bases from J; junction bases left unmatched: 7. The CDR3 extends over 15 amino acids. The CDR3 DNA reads TGTGCCAGCGGATTAGCGGGGGGAAACTACAATGAGCAGTTCTTC. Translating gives CASGLAGGNYNEQFF.

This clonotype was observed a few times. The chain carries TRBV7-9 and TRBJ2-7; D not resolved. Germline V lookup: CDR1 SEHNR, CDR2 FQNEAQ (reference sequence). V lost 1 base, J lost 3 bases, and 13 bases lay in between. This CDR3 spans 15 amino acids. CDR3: CASSLGEVPVYEQYF. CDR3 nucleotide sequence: TGTGCCAGCAGCTTAGGAGAGGTTCCAGTCTACGAGCAGTACTTC.

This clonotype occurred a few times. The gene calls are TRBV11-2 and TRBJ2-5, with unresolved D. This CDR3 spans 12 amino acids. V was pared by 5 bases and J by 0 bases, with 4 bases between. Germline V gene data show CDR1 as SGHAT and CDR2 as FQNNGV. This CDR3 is CASSINQETQYF. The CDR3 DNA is TGTGCCAGCAGCATCAACCAAGAGACCCAGTACTTC.

As DNA, the CDR3 is TGTGCCAGCAGCCCCAGGGGGATCTTCTATGGCTACACCTTC. Translation gives CASSPRGIFYGYTF. The chain employs TRBV11-2 and TRBJ1-2; TRBD1 matches 7 bases. Trimming took 5 bases from V and 4 from J; bases not matched to a gene: 7. Germline V gene sequence: CDR1 SGHAT, CDR2 FQNNGV. The CDR3 covers 14 residues.

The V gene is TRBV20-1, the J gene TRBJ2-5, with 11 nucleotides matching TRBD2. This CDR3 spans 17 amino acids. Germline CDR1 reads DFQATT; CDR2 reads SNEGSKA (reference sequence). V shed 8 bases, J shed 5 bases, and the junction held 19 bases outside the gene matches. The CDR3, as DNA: TGCAGTCTGCCAGAACCATTTACTAGCGGGAGAGGGGAGACCCAGTACTTC. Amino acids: CSLPEPFTSGRGETQYF.

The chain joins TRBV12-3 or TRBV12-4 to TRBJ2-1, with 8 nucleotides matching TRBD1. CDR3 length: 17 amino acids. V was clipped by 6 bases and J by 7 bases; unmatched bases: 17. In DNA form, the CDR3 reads TGTGCCAGCAGGCGGACAGGGTTGGGACTCTCTTCTAATGAGCAGTTCTTC. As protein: CASRRTGLGLSSNEQFF.

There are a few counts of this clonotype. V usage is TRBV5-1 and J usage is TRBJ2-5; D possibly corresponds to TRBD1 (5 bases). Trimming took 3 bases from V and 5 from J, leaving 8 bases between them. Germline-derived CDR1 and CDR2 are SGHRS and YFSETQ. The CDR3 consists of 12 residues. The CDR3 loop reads CASSSYRETQYF. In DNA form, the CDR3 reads TGCGCCAGCAGCTCCTACAGGGAGACCCAGTACTTC.

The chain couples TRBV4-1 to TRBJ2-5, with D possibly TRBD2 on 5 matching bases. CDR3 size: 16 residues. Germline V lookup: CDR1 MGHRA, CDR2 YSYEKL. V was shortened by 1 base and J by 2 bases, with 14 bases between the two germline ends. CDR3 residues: CASSQVSRLQQETQYF. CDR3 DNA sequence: TGCGCCAGCAGCCAAGTGAGCAGACTACAGCAAGAGACCCAGTACTTC.

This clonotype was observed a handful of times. Here the CDR3 reads CASSVWREERTEAFF. The CDR3 bases are TGTGCCAGCAGCGTTTGGAGGGAGGAGAGAACTGAAGCTTTCTTT. The chain uses TRBV9 and TRBJ1-1; D is ambiguous. Germline V gene sequence: CDR1 SGDLS, CDR2 YYNGEE. Trimming took off 2 bases at V and 5 bases at J, with 16 bases between the two ends. The CDR3 is made up of 15 amino acids.

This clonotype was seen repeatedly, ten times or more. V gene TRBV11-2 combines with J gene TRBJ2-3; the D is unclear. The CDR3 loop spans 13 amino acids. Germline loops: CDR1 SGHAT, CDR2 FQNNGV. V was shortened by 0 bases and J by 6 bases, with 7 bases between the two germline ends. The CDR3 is CASSLDLSDTQYF. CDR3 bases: TGTGCCAGCAGCTTAGATCTGTCGGATACGCAGTATTTT. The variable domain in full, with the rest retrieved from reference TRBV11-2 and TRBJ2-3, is EAGVAQSPRYKIIEKRQSVAFWCNPISGHATLYWYQQILGQGPKLLIQFQNNGVVDDSQLPKDRFSAERLKGVDSTLKIQPAKLEDSAVYLCASSLDLSDTQYFGPGTRLTVL.

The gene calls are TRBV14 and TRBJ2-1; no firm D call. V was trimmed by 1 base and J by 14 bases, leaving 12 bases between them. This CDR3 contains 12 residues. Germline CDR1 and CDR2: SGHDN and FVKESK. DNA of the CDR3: TGTGCCAGCAGCCAAGGGTGGGCCTATAAGTTCTTC. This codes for CASSQGWAYKFF.

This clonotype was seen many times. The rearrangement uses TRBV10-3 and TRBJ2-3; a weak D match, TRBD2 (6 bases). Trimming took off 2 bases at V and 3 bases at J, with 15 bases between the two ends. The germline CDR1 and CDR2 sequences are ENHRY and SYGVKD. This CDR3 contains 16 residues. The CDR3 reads CAISERRDPSTDTQYF. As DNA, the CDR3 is TGTGCCATCAGTGAGAGGCGGGATCCCTCGACAGATACGCAGTATTTT.

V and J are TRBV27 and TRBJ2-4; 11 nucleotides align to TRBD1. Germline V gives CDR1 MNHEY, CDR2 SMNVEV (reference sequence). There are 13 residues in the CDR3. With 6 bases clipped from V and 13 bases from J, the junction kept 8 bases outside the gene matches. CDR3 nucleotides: TGTGCCAGCAGCCAGGGGACAGGGGGAATGCAGTACTTC. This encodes CASSQGTGGMQYF.

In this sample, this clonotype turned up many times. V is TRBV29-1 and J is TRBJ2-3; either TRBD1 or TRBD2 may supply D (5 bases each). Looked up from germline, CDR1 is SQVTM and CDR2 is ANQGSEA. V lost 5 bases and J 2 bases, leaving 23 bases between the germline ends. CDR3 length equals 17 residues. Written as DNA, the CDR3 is TGCAGCGTTCGTTCCCAACCAGGGACGGTACTCACAGATACGCAGTATTTT. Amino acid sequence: CSVRSQPGTVLTDTQYF.

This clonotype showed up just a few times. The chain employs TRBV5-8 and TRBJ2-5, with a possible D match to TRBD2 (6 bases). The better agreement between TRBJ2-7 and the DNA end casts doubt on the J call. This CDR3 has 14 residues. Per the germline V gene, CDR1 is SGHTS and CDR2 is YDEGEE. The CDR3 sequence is CASSYASASYEQYF. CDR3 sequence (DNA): TGTGCCAGCAGCTATGCTAGCGCGAGCTACGAGCAGTACTTC.

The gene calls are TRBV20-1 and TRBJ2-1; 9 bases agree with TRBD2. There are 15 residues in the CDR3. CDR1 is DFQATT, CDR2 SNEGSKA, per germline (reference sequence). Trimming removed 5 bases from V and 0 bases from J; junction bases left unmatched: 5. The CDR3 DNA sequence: TGCAGTGCTCCTAGCGGGACCCTCTCCTACAATGAGCAGTTCTTC. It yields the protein CSAPSGTLSYNEQFF.

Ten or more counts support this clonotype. The CDR3 bases are TGTGCCAGCAGTTTGGGGATTAGCTCCTACGAGCAGTACTTC. As protein: CASSLGISSYEQYF. The genes are TRBV28 and TRBJ2-7; no reliable D call. This CDR3 region has 14 residues. Germline V lookup: CDR1 MDHEN, CDR2 SYDVKM. Trimming left V 3 bases short and J 0 bases short, with 9 bases between. The whole variable domain, remainder taken from reference TRBV28 and TRBJ2-7, is DVKVTQSSRYLVKRTGEKVFLECVQDMDHENMFWYRQDPGLGLRLIYFSYDVKMKEKGDIPEGYSVSREKKERFSLILESASTNQTSMYLCASSLGISSYEQYFGPGTRLTVT.

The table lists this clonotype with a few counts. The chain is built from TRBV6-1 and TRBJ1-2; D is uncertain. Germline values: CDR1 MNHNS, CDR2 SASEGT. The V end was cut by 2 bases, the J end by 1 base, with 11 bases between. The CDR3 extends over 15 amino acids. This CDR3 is CASSEMPLRNYGYTF. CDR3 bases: TGTGCCAGCAGTGAAATGCCCCTCCGTAACTATGGCTACACCTTC.

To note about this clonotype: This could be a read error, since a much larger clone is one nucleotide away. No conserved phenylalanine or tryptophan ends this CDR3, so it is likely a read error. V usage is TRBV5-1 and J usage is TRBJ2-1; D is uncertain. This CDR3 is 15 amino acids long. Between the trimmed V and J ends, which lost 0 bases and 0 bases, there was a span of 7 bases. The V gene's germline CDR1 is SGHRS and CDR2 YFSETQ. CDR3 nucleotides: TGCGCCAGCAGCTTGGATCACTACTCCTACAATGAGCAGTTCGTC. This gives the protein CASSLDHYSYNEQFV.

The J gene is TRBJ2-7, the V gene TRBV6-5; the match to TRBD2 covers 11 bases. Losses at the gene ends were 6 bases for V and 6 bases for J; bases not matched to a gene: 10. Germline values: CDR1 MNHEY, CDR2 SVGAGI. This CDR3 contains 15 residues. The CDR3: CASSRGLAGISEQYF. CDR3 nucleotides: TGTGCCAGCAGCCGCGGACTAGCGGGTATCTCCGAGCAGTACTTC.

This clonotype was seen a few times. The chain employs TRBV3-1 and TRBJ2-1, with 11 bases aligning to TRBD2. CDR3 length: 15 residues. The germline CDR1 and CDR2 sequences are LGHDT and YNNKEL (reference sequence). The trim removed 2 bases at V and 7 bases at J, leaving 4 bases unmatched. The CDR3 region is CASSQFSGRVNEQFF. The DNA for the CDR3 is TGTGCCAGCAGCCAATTTAGCGGGAGGGTAAATGAGCAGTTCTTC.

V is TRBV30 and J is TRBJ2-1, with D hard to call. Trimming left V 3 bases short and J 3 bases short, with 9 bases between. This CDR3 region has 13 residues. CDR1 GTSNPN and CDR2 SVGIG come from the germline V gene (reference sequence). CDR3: CAWSRRIYNEQFF. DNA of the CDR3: TGTGCCTGGAGCCGTCGAATCTACAATGAGCAGTTCTTC.